The T cell receptor (beta chain) described here comes from a study of T cells in Graves' hyperthyroidism and ophthalmopathy. TCR beta CDR3 region amplification was performed from RNA transcripts. When the TCR CDR3 underwent first-round RT-PCR, the HTBI primer set was used. From the multiplex PCR reads, TCRdb called clonotypes with MiXCR, one entry per CDR3 protein. This table has more than 550,000 distinct CDR3 sequences, 17% appearing once. Used for diagnoses were clinical symptoms, serum thyroxine and TRAb, thyroid ultrasound and orbital computed tomography. This clonotype was picked up many times. The sample consisted of blood. The receptor's source is a man aged 45-65 years with Graves' hyperthyroidism.

The CDR3: CASGLVRRILAGETQYF. The CDR3 DNA follows: TGTGCTAGTGGTTTGGTACGGCGGATCTTAGCGGGAGAGACCCAGTACTTC. V usage is TRBV12-5 and J usage is TRBJ2-5; 7 bases map to TRBD2. V shed 0 bases and J 4 bases; nucleotides not matched to a gene: 11. Germline V lookup: CDR1 LGHNT, CDR2 FRNRAP. The CDR3 contains 17 residues.